This T cell receptor (beta chain) was profiled in a study of early T cells in non-severe SARS-CoV-2 infection (dated by TCRdb to 2020 to 2023). Context from the whole study: Because TCR sequencing relied on bulk RNA taken from unsorted whole blood, pairing of alpha and beta chains was not possible. The paper as a whole reports these results and caveats: Matching against VDJdb was skewed toward anti-spike CD8 responses, likely underestimated virus-specific expansions, and missed private and CD4 specificities.

This clonotype showed up many times. Its antigen remains unidentified. No quality values exist for individual bases; no much larger clone is one base distant. The study was a case-control design nested within a healthcare worker cohort in London, UK, with weekly nasopharyngeal swab PCR tests and blood sampling. Between 23 and 31 March 2020, the week of the UK lockdown, healthcare workers were enrolled and then followed up weekly for as long as 16 weeks. The CDR3 measures 15 amino acids from cysteine to phenylalanine. CDR3 DNA only is kept here, 45 bases in frame from base 1. A distance of 17 bases separates the germline ends of V and J, which lose 4 bases and 7 bases respectively. The receptor library was made with 5' RACE. The sequencer listed for this sample is NextSeq 500. Unique molecular identifiers were attached to individual cDNA molecules in the TCR library protocol so that sequencing error and PCR bias could be corrected. Both TCR alpha and beta chains were sequenced, and tight co-correlation was observed between alpha and beta sequence abundances in each sample. The study's own analysis went as follows. Decombinator V4 was used to annotate the V gene, J gene and CDR3 of the TCR sequences. Expanded TCRs were defined as changing significantly between any two time points under a Poisson model with p below 0.0001. TCR abundances were normalised to the total number of TCRs sequenced per sample and were expressed as counts per million. MAIT TCRs were defined by TRAV1-2 paired with TRAJ12, TRAJ20 or TRAJ33, and iNKT TCRs by TRAV10 paired with TRAJ18. VDJdb, accessed 1 November 2021, was searched for CMV, EBV and SARS-CoV-2 annotated TCRs, with TCRs annotated for multiple antigens excluded. TCRdb reworked the public reads: Q25 trimming with fastp, MiXCR clone assembly, productive beta chains retained. Rows merge per CDR3 protein into single entries with the most common DNA and genes. The authors' filters were not applied to this entry. This sample comprises about 98,000 distinct CDR3 sequences, over 10% of them detected only once. Together, the top ten hold 5.5% to 7% of the sample.

This clonotype originated in an adult who was a healthcare worker with PCR-confirmed SARS-CoV-2 infection or an uninfected control (not recorded which). Input material: whole blood. Rearrangement joined TRBV12-3 or TRBV12-4 to TRBJ1-5, with a weak D call of TRBD1 (5 bases match). The CDR3 here reads CASSYQGLRGQPQHF. The DNA reads as follows: TGTGCCAGCAGTTACCAGGGTCTCCGGGGGCAGCCCCAGCATTTT.